Listed here are 25 T cell receptor gamma chains from one sample, sequenced in a study of gamma delta lymphoproliferative disorders and STAT genes. The receptor sequences were amplified from genomic DNA of peripheral blood mononuclear cells. TCRdb reapplied CATT to the multiplex PCR reads. The table has about 2,500 gamma-chain clones, 10% seen once. The sample taken for sequencing was blood. The receptor source for this set is a human donor in good health.

This clone has only a few counts. This rearrangement joins TRGV2 to TRGJP2. The J gene, absent from TCRdb, was called here by matching the DNA to germline. The CDR3 covers 10 residues. V lost 5 bases and J lost 10; bases outside the gene matches: 1. Germline V gene sequence: CDR1 EGSNGY, CDR2 YDSYNSKV. Here the CDR3 reads CATWGWIKTF. CDR3 DNA: TGTGCCACCTGGGGTTGGATCAAGACGTTT.

The rearrangement joins TRGV9 to TRGJ1 or TRGJ2. The J gene, absent from TCRdb, was called here by matching the DNA to germline. The CDR3 sequence is 12 residues long. In germline, CDR1 is GITISATS, CDR2 ISYDGTV (reference sequence). The V and J ends lost 3 bases and 9 bases, in that order; junction bases with no gene match: 8. The DNA for the CDR3 is TGTGCCTTGTGGGAGTTAGATATTAAGAAACTCTTT. Protein sequence: CALWELDIKKLF.

This clone has more than one count but fewer than ten. The translation of this DNA and the TCRdb protein of a much larger clone differ at residue 5, probably owing to a read error; the protein shown here is translated from the DNA. The chain couples TRGV2 to TRGJ1 or TRGJ2. The J gene was missing in TCRdb and was found by matching the end of the DNA to germline. Germline V gene lookup returns CDR1 EGSNGY and CDR2 YDSYNSKV. CDR3 length: 14 amino acids. The V segment lost 5 bases and the J segment 1 base; nucleotides outside the gene matches: 8. The CDR3 DNA reads as TGTGCCACCTGGGGCGGAACTAATTATTATAAGAAACTCTTT. Protein product: CATWGGTNYYKKLF.

In this sample, this clone is medium-sized. The same CDR3 is also encoded by other DNA sequences in this sample. J is TRGJP and V is TRGV9. No J gene is reported in TCRdb; it was inferred here by comparing the DNA with germline. The germline V gene encodes CDR1 GITISATS and CDR2 ISYDGTV (reference sequence). This CDR3 is built from 17 residues. The ends lost 0 bases at V and 4 bases at J; junction bases unmatched: 3. CDR3 region: CALWEVIQELGKKIKVF. The DNA of the CDR3 is TGTGCCTTGTGGGAGGTGATTCAAGAGTTGGGCAAAAAAATCAAGGTATTT.

This clone is labeled large. CDR3 DNA sequence: TGTGCTGCGTGGGATTATATAAAAAGGAAGAAACTCTTT. Translating gives CAAWDYIKRKKLF. The gene calls are TRGV10 and TRGJ1 or TRGJ2. TCRdb supplies no J gene; here it was assigned by aligning the nucleotide sequence to germline. TRGV10 carries the ORF label, with uncertain function. V shed 8 bases and J 10 bases; nucleotides not matched to a gene: 15. The CDR3 has 13 residues.

This clone is medium-sized in the sample. V gene TRGV3 combines with J gene TRGJP1. The J gene, absent from TCRdb, was called here by matching the DNA to germline. Germline-derived CDR1 and CDR2 are VTNTFY and YDVSTARD (reference sequence). V lost 3 bases and J lost 4; bases outside the gene matches: 5. The CDR3 is made up of 14 amino acids. The CDR3 sequence: CATWDGSTGWFKIF. CDR3 in DNA: TGTGCCACCTGGGACGGAAGCACTGGTTGGTTCAAGATATTT.

This clone is medium-sized. The chain carries TRGV9 and TRGJP. As TCRdb names no J gene, one was assigned here on the basis of a DNA match to germline. The germline V gene has CDR1 GITISATS and CDR2 ISYDGTV (reference sequence). The CDR3 runs 14 residues. J was trimmed by 10 bases and V by 5 bases; bases with no gene match: 5. As DNA, the CDR3 is TGTGCCTTGTGGGGGGTCTTGGGCAAAAAAATCAAGGTATTT. Residues: CALWGVLGKKIKVF.

This clone was detected only a few times. The chain recombines TRGV8 with TRGJP2. As TCRdb names no J gene, one was assigned here on the basis of a DNA match to germline. This CDR3 is built from 13 residues. J lost 0 bases, V lost 10 bases, and 5 bases had no gene match. Germline CDR1 reads VENAVY; CDR2 reads YDSYNSRV. CDR3 in DNA: TGTGCCACTGTCTATAGTAGTGATTGGATCAAGACGTTT. Its protein product is CATVYSSDWIKTF.

Judged by abundance, this clone is medium-sized (0.01 to 0.1%). Other DNA sequences in this specimen translate into the identical CDR3. V gene TRGV2 combines with J gene TRGJ1 or TRGJ2. TCRdb lists no J gene, so it was determined here by aligning the DNA to germline. After removal of 4 bases from V and 12 bases from J, the junction contained 18 bases not matched to a gene. Germline lookup yields CDR1 EGSNGY and CDR2 YDSYNSKV. The CDR3 contains 14 residues. The CDR3 sequence is CATWDWGHFEGKLF. In DNA form, the CDR3 reads TGTGCCACCTGGGATTGGGGCCACTTTGAGGGGAAACTCTTT.

This clone is medium-sized within its sample. V and J are TRGV8 and TRGJ1 or TRGJ2. TCRdb lists no J gene, so it was determined here by aligning the DNA to germline. The trim removed 3 bases at V and 7 bases at J, leaving 9 bases unmatched. Germline V gene sequence: CDR1 VENAVY, CDR2 YDSYNSRV. CDR3 length: 13 residues. The CDR3 DNA sequence: TGTGCCACCTGGGATCCCTACCTATATAAGAAACTCTTT. Protein sequence: CATWDPYLYKKLF.

Remarks on this clone: The DNA is omitted, as the CDR3 cannot be located on it reliably, and the CDR3 follows TCRdb's listing. The J gene is uncalled and the V gene is TRGV10. TRGV10 is sorted into the ORF group, with uncertain function. The CDR3 is 17 amino acids in total, end residues counted. The CDR3 spells CTTVLRGVSTTGWFKIF.

Within the sample, this clone is medium-sized. The chain joins TRGV5 to TRGJ1 or TRGJ2. TCRdb carries no J gene annotation; the J gene was assigned here by matching the DNA with germline. The CDR3 covers 14 residues. The ends lost 0 bases at V and 5 bases at J; junction bases unmatched: 7. Looked up from germline, CDR1 is VINAFY and CDR2 is YDVSNSKD. The CDR3 spells CATWDRPGDYKKLF. The DNA for the CDR3 is TGTGCCACCTGGGACAGGCCCGGGGATTATAAGAAACTCTTT.

Relative to its sample, this clone is medium-sized. The gene calls are TRGV8 and TRGJP2. The J gene, left out of TCRdb, was set here by checking the DNA against germline. The CDR3 spans 15 residues. Looked up from germline, CDR1 is VENAVY and CDR2 is YDSYNSRV. The V gene end was trimmed by 3 bases and the J gene end by 6 bases; junction bases not matched to a gene: 10. The CDR3 DNA reads TGTGCCACCTGGGATCGCCCCGGTGGTGATTGGATCAAGACGTTT. Encoded protein: CATWDRPGGDWIKTF.

This clone is termed medium-sized. The chain couples TRGV8 to TRGJP1. Here the J gene came from matching the DNA to germline, since TCRdb omits it. CDR3 length equals 15 residues. V lost 5 bases, J lost 0 bases, and 6 bases stayed unmatched. Per the germline V gene, CDR1 is VENAVY and CDR2 is YDSYNSRV. The CDR3 DNA follows: TGTGCCACCTGGGGTCTGTATACCACTGGTTGGTTCAAGATATTT. Translating it yields CATWGLYTTGWFKIF.

By its share, this clone is medium-sized. V is TRGV2 and J is TRGJ1 or TRGJ2. Germline matching of the DNA provided the J gene here, since TCRdb leaves it blank. The CDR3 runs to 13 residues. Germline CDR1 EGSNGY, CDR2 YDSYNSKV. Trimming cost V 7 bases and J 0 bases; bases outside gene matches: 6. The CDR3 loop reads CATCRVNYYKKLF. The DNA of the CDR3 is TGTGCCACCTGTCGCGTGAATTATTATAAGAAACTCTTT.

This clone rates as medium-sized. Within the sample, other DNA sequences also encode this same CDR3. The V and J genes are TRGV9 and TRGJP. The J gene, not given by TCRdb, was assigned here from a germline match of the nucleotide sequence. This CDR3 region has 16 residues. The ends lost 0 bases at V and 6 bases at J; junction bases unmatched: 2. Per germline, CDR1 GITISATS and CDR2 ISYDGTV (reference sequence). CDR3 DNA: TGTGCCTTGTGGGAGGTGCGAGAGTTGGGCAAAAAAATCAAGGTATTT. It is translated as CALWEVRELGKKIKVF.

This clone is labeled medium-sized (0.01 to 0.1%). V and J are TRGV2 and TRGJ1 or TRGJ2. The J gene is not listed in TCRdb, so it was assigned here from a DNA match to germline. The trim removed 0 bases at V and 7 bases at J, leaving 9 bases unmatched. Looked up from germline, CDR1 is EGSNGY and CDR2 is YDSYNSKV. The CDR3 length is 14 residues. The CDR3 DNA reads as TGTGCCACCTGGGACGGGCGAGGGCGATATAAGAAACTCTTT. Protein sequence: CATWDGRGRYKKLF.

Within the sample, this clone is large (0.1 to 1%). The chain employs TRGV4 and TRGJP1. TCRdb supplies no J gene; here it was assigned by aligning the nucleotide sequence to germline. The germline V gene encodes CDR1 EGSTGY and CDR2 YDSYTSSV. V shed 0 bases and J 2 bases; nucleotides not matched to a gene: 3. This CDR3 has 15 residues. As DNA, the CDR3 is TGTGCCACCTGGGATGGGGGAACCACTGGTTGGTTCAAGATATTT. Its translation: CATWDGGTTGWFKIF.

This clone is labeled medium-sized. J is TRGJ1 or TRGJ2 and V is TRGV8. Here the J gene came from matching the DNA to germline, since TCRdb omits it. The CDR3 is 14 residues long. The V gene end was trimmed by 3 bases and the J gene end by 2 bases; junction bases not matched to a gene: 7. Germline-derived CDR1 and CDR2 are VENAVY and YDSYNSRV. DNA for the CDR3: TGTGCCACCTGGGATGGCAGGGATTATTATAAGAAACTCTTT. Translating it yields CATWDGRDYYKKLF.

In this sample, this clone is large. The chain has TRGV4 and TRGJP1. TCRdb is silent on the J gene; assignment here came from matching the DNA to germline. Unmatched junction bases numbered 6, after V lost 8 bases and J lost 9 bases. Germline values: CDR1 EGSTGY, CDR2 YDSYTSSV. The CDR3 has 11 amino acids. CDR3 sequence reads: CATYGCWFKIF. The DNA for the CDR3 is TGTGCCACCTACGGATGTTGGTTCAAGATATTT.

This clone was counted a few times. It is unclear where the CDR3 begins or ends on the DNA, so no DNA is shown, and the CDR3 is as TCRdb lists it. For the V gene the call is TRGV11; the J gene has no call. TRGV11 is an ORF; its function is uncertain. With termini counted, the CDR3 has 15 amino acids. CDR3 region: CTTVPAEAPGWFKIF.

Judged by abundance, this clone is large. The gene calls are TRGV10 and TRGJ1 or TRGJ2. Matching the DNA to germline supplied the J gene, which TCRdb does not give. TRGV10 is an ORF, with its function uncertain. The CDR3 is 11 residues long. Losses at the gene ends were 11 bases for V and 6 bases for J; bases not matched to a gene: 8. This CDR3 reads CAAQPIYKKLF. The CDR3 region has the DNA TGTGCTGCGCAACCGATTTATAAGAAACTCTTT.

This clone is medium-sized (0.01 to 0.1%) within its sample. V usage is TRGV9 and J usage is TRGJ1 or TRGJ2. Germline matching of the DNA provided the J gene here, since TCRdb leaves it blank. Unmatched junction bases numbered 12, after V lost 6 bases and J lost 7 bases. Germline V lookup: CDR1 GITISATS, CDR2 ISYDGTV (reference sequence). The CDR3 is 13 residues long. CDR3 protein: CALWSSRLYKKLF. For the CDR3, the DNA is TGTGCCTTGTGGAGCAGCAGGTTGTATAAGAAACTCTTT.

Judged by abundance, this clone is medium-sized (0.01 to 0.1%). The chain carries TRGV9 and TRGJP. The J gene, left out of TCRdb, was set here by checking the DNA against germline. The CDR3 length is 16 residues. The junction had 3 bases not matched to a gene; V was cut back by 0 bases and J by 7 bases. CDR1 GITISATS and CDR2 ISYDGTV come from the germline V gene (reference sequence). CDR3 bases: TGTGCCTTGTGGGAGGTGACCGAGTTGGGCAAAAAAATCAAGGTATTT. This translates into CALWEVTELGKKIKVF.

This clone is medium-sized within its sample. Other DNA sequences of this sample code for an identical CDR3. V and J are TRGV2 and TRGJ1 or TRGJ2. TCRdb supplies no J gene; here it was assigned by aligning the nucleotide sequence to germline. CDR1 and CDR2 from the germline V gene are EGSNGY and YDSYNSKV. Trimming cost V 1 base and J 0 bases; bases outside gene matches: 6. The CDR3 covers 15 residues. The CDR3 loop is CATWDGQENYYKKLF. The CDR3, as DNA: TGTGCCACCTGGGACGGCCAAGAGAATTATTATAAGAAACTCTTT.